This T cell receptor beta chain was profiled in a study of shared clonotypes between healthy human individuals. Overall study findings and caveats: Sampling covered nothing but blood. Tissue TCR repertoires likely differ from those found in blood. The study found 4.5% to 6% of naive CD4 clonotypes shared across a few donors.

On this clone: Its specificity is unknown.

The V gene's germline CDR1 is SGHDT and CDR2 YYEEEE. The CDR3 totals 14 residues. Trimming at V came to 0 bases and at J to 7 bases, leaving 5 bases not matched to a gene. Libraries were prepared by immunoSEQ multiplex PCR; TCRdb keeps only in-frame clonotypes and omits some of them. The data hold over a million clones, with roughly 96% observed a single time. The source is a man younger than 45 in good health. V usage is TRBV5-6 and J usage is TRBJ2-7; 9 bases align to TRBD1. Input material: naive CD4+ T cells sorted from blood. Specified subset: CD45RA+ positively selected. For the CDR3, the DNA is TGTGCCAGCAGCTTGGACAGGGGGCACGGGGAGCAGTACTTC. Its protein product is CASSLDRGHGEQYF. Using reference TRBV5-6 and TRBJ2-7 for the parts outside the CDR3, the full variable domain is DAGVTQSPTHLIKTRGQQVTLRCSPKSGHDTVSWYQQALGQGPQFIFQYYEEEERQRGNFPDRFSGHQFPNYSSELNVNALLLGDSALYLCASSLDRGHGEQYFGPGTRLTVT.